The 9 T cell receptor beta chains reported below all come from one sample, sequenced in a study of blood T cell repertoires in COVID-19. Data came from immunoSEQ multiplex PCR; TCRdb stores just in-frame clones and leaves some out. The sample has under 200,000 clones, less than 90% seen once. The sequencing input was peripheral blood. These receptors were obtained from a man younger than 35 with active or convalescent COVID-19.

J is TRBJ1-4 and V is TRBV29-1, with D possibly matching TRBD1 (6 bases). V was trimmed by 6 bases and J by 8 bases, leaving 22 bases between them. CDR3 length: 15 amino acids. CDR1 is SQVTM, CDR2 ANQGSEA, per germline. CDR3 nucleotides: TGCAGCGTCTCCTCCCGGGACACATTGGTGGAAAAACTGTTTTTT. It translates to CSVSSRDTLVEKLFF.

The chain is built from TRBV7-9 and TRBJ1-2; perhaps TRBD1 as D (5 bases). V was trimmed by 5 bases and J by 4 bases, leaving 17 bases between them. CDR3 length: 15 residues. Germline V CDR1 and CDR2: SEHNR, FQNEAQ (reference sequence). CDR3 protein: CASSPPAGSLYGYTF. CDR3 DNA sequence: TGTGCCAGCAGCCCCCCGGCAGGGTCCCTCTATGGCTACACCTTC.

The rearrangement links TRBV12-3 or TRBV12-4 to TRBJ2-3, with D possibly matching TRBD1 (6 bases). This CDR3 has 13 residues. The V gene lost 6 bases and the J gene lost 6 bases, with 13 bases spanning the gap. This CDR3 is CASRLQGPDTQYF. DNA for the CDR3: TGTGCCAGCAGATTGCAGGGGCCGGATACGCAGTATTTT.

This clone was detected only a few times. CDR3 region: CAISGTSGLTDTQYF. CDR3 in DNA: TGTGCCATCAGTGGGACTAGCGGGCTCACAGATACGCAGTATTTT. The V and J genes are TRBV10-3 and TRBJ2-3, with 11 bases lining up with TRBD2. CDR1 ENHRY and CDR2 SYGVKD come from the germline V gene. The CDR3 loop spans 15 amino acids. The J segment lost 2 bases and the V segment lost 4 bases, leaving 2 bases of the junction unmatched.

The CDR3 bases are TGTGCCTGGAGTGGTATCACCGTGGGTACTAGTCAGCCCCAGCATTTT. It codes for CAWSGITVGTSQPQHF. This chain uses TRBV30 with TRBJ1-5; D not certain. The ends were cut back, 1 base at V and 6 bases at J, with 19 bases in the middle. This CDR3 is built from 16 residues. Per germline, CDR1 GTSNPN and CDR2 SVGIG (reference sequence).

This chain joins TRBV2 and TRBJ2-3, with 12 bases that match TRBD2. The CDR3 contains 16 residues. Per the germline V gene, CDR1 is SNHLY and CDR2 is FYNNEI. The V and J ends lost 3 bases and 7 bases, in that order; junction bases with no gene match: 8. CDR3 residues: CASSENLAGGPNTQYF. Here the CDR3 DNA reads TGTGCCAGCAGTGAGAATCTAGCGGGGGGGCCAAATACGCAGTATTTT.

The CDR3: CASSQSGGGTGELFF. Here the CDR3 DNA reads TGCGCCAGCAGCCAGAGCGGGGGTGGCACCGGGGAGCTGTTTTTT. This chain uses TRBV5-1 with TRBJ2-2, with 8 bases that match TRBD2. The CDR3 has 15 residues. Losses at the gene ends were 4 bases for V and 4 bases for J; bases not matched to a gene: 6. From germline, CDR1 is SGHRS and CDR2 YFSETQ.

The chain combines TRBV4-1 with TRBJ2-3; 11 bases fit TRBD2. Germline CDR1 is MGHRA and CDR2 is YSYEKL. The CDR3 contains 17 residues. J was trimmed by 4 bases and V by 0 bases; bases with no gene match: 6. CDR3 amino acids: CASSQDRLAGGADTQYF. In DNA form, the CDR3 reads TGCGCCAGCAGCCAAGATCGGCTAGCGGGAGGTGCAGATACGCAGTATTTT.

The chain employs TRBV7-8 and TRBJ2-5; TRBD2 might be the D (5 bases). CDR1 is SGHVS and CDR2 is FQNEAQ in the germline V gene. V lost 6 bases to trimming and J lost 1 base, with 15 bases between them. The CDR3 is 15 amino acids. In nucleotides, the CDR3 is TGTGCCAGCAGACCCGGATCTCGGGGCCAAGAGACCCAGTACTTC. Translating it yields CASRPGSRGQETQYF.